Presented here are 15 T cell receptor beta chains from one specimen sequenced in a study of regulatory T cells in long-lasting Graves disease. Both iRepertoire HTBI primers and Arm-PCR of CDR3 regions were used to build the TCR beta libraries. From the multiplex PCR reads, TCRdb called clonotypes with MiXCR, one entry per CDR3 protein. The table has hundreds of thousands of distinct CDR3 sequences, 15% seen once. Regarding time point: newly diagnosed GD, antithyroid drugs for less than 3 months. Scientists built the TCR library using RNA that was extracted from PBMCs. This specimen was peripheral blood mononuclear cells (PBMCs), taken at new diagnosis, from a patient treated with antithyroid drugs. Receptor source: a female donor with Graves disease.

There are many counts of this clonotype. The chain employs TRBV7-8 and TRBJ2-3, with TRBD2 matching over 10 bases. Germline V gene data show CDR1 as SGHVS and CDR2 as FQNEAQ. V was pared by 1 base and J by 5 bases, with 6 bases of the junction left unmatched. The CDR3 spans 16 residues. CDR3 loop: CASSLVNLAGVDTQYF. DNA of the CDR3: TGTGCCAGCAGCTTAGTCAACCTAGCGGGAGTAGATACGCAGTATTTT.

This rearrangement joins TRBV27 to TRBJ1-2, with 11 bases identical to TRBD1. Germline CDR1 is MNHEY and CDR2 is SMNVEV (reference sequence). V lost 2 bases to trimming and J lost 7 bases; unmatched junction nucleotides: 3. There are 14 residues in the CDR3. The DNA of the CDR3 is TGTGCCAGCAGTTTAGGGACAGGGGGTCTTGGCTACACCTTC. This encodes CASSLGTGGLGYTF.

This clonotype was counted only a few times. The V and J genes are TRBV20-1 and TRBJ1-2; TRBD1 matches at 10 bases. The CDR3 runs 17 residues. The J segment lost 8 bases and the V segment lost 0 bases, leaving 15 bases of the junction unmatched. CDR1 DFQATT and CDR2 SNEGSKA come from the germline V gene (reference sequence). CDR3 region: CSARDVATGGWFRGYTF. The CDR3 nucleotides read TGCAGTGCTAGAGACGTTGCGACAGGGGGCTGGTTTCGGGGCTACACCTTC.

In this sample, this clonotype turned up many times. The DNA for the CDR3 is TGCGCCAGCAGCTTGGGGGGGACTAGCGGCACAGATACGCAGTATTTT. This codes for CASSLGGTSGTDTQYF. This sequence joins TRBV5-1 and TRBJ2-3; 10 bases align to TRBD2. The CDR3 has 16 residues. V lost 0 bases and J lost 1; bases outside the gene matches: 2. Germline V CDR1 and CDR2: SGHRS, YFSETQ.

The V gene is TRBV5-6, the J gene TRBJ1-2; TRBD1 matches at 9 bases. The CDR3 loop spans 16 amino acids. Trimming cost V 5 bases and J 0 bases; bases outside gene matches: 8. Germline V gene lookup returns CDR1 SGHDT and CDR2 YYEEEE. The DNA for the CDR3 is TGTGCCAGCAGTCGCGGGGGGACAGGGACTAACTATGGCTACACCTTC. Translating it yields CASSRGGTGTNYGYTF. The complete variable domain, with remaining parts taken from reference TRBV5-6 and TRBJ1-2, reads DAGVTQSPTHLIKTRGQQVTLRCSPKSGHDTVSWYQQALGQGPQFIFQYYEEEERQRGNFPDRFSGHQFPNYSSELNVNALLLGDSALYLCASSRGGTGTNYGYTFGSGTRLTVV.

This clonotype was found many times. The CDR3 sequence: CSATPLAGEYNEQFF. The CDR3 coding sequence is TGCAGTGCCACCCCCCTAGCGGGGGAGTACAATGAGCAGTTCTTC. The chain recombines TRBV20-1 with TRBJ2-1; the match to TRBD2 covers 10 bases. The V segment lost 6 bases and the J segment 4 bases; nucleotides outside the gene matches: 9. This CDR3 is built from 15 residues. The germline V gene encodes CDR1 DFQATT and CDR2 SNEGSKA (reference sequence).

This clonotype was counted a few times. Here the CDR3 DNA reads TGTGCCAGCAGTTACCCTAGCGGGTTTGGCATTAGGCAGTTCTTC. Translating it yields CASSYPSGFGIRQFF. The V call is TRBV6-2 or TRBV6-3, the J call TRBJ2-1; TRBD2 aligns across 8 bases. The germline V gene encodes CDR1 MNHEY and CDR2 SVGEGT. J was trimmed by 12 bases and V by 2 bases; bases with no gene match: 12. This CDR3 has 15 residues.

About this clonotype: A read error may produce the germline difference seen at one junction end. The genes are TRBV12-3 or TRBV12-4 and TRBJ1-2; 8 bases line up with TRBD1. The CDR3 has 15 amino acids. The CDR3 nucleotides read TGTGCCAGCACCCTAGATCGGACAGGGAGCTATGGCTACATCTTC. It yields the protein CASTLDRTGSYGYIF.

This clonotype was picked up many times. The chain combines TRBV27 with TRBJ2-2; D unclear. The CDR3 loop spans 11 amino acids. V was pared by 9 bases and J by 2 bases, with 4 bases between. Germline V CDR1 and CDR2: MNHEY, SMNVEV (reference sequence). CDR3: CASTNTGELFF. CDR3 coding DNA: TGTGCCAGTACTAACACCGGGGAGCTGTTTTTT.

At least ten counts were recorded for this clonotype. This chain connects TRBV12-3 or TRBV12-4 to TRBJ1-2; D unresolved. CDR3 length: 13 residues. V gave up 1 base and J gave up 10 bases, with 13 bases separating them. The CDR3 bases are TGTGCCAGCAGTTTAGTCGGCTCTATCCCCTACACCTTC. Translation gives CASSLVGSIPYTF.

Concerning this clonotype itself: A read error likely explains this, since a far larger clone differs by one base. The DNA for the CDR3 is TGTGCCAGCAGCCACGACAGGGTGGGCTATGGCTGCACCTTC. Protein product: CASSHDRVGYGCTF. This sequence joins TRBV9 and TRBJ1-2; 7 nucleotides line up with TRBD1. CDR3 size: 14 residues. Germline V gives CDR1 SGDLS, CDR2 YYNGEE.

This clonotype was picked up many times. The V gene is TRBV20-1, the J gene TRBJ2-7, with 7 bases matching TRBD2. V shed 5 bases, J shed 4 bases, and the junction held 5 bases outside the gene matches. Germline-derived CDR1 and CDR2 are DFQATT and SNEGSKA (reference sequence). The CDR3 consists of 12 residues. CDR3 nucleotides: TGCAGTGCTCGGGGGGAGAGGTACGAGCAGTACTTC. It is translated as CSARGERYEQYF.

The gene calls are TRBV29-1 and TRBJ1-2; D not resolved. Trimming took 6 bases from V and 2 from J, leaving 16 bases between them. CDR1 SQVTM and CDR2 ANQGSEA come from the germline V gene. This CDR3 comprises 14 residues. CDR3 in DNA: TGCAGCGTGGAACGGGCAACCCGAAACTATGGCTACACCTTC. Encoded protein: CSVERATRNYGYTF.

This clonotype was picked up many times. The genes are TRBV7-2 and TRBJ2-1; D uncertain. With 1 base removed from V and 9 bases from J, the gap between germline ends came to 7 bases. The germline V gene encodes CDR1 SGHTA and CDR2 FQGNSA. The CDR3 contains 12 residues. This CDR3 is CASSLGPTEQFF. CDR3 in DNA: TGTGCCAGCAGCTTAGGCCCGACTGAGCAGTTCTTC.

This clonotype was counted at least ten times. The rearrangement uses TRBV4-3 and TRBJ1-2; 8 bases line up with TRBD1. The CDR3 is 14 amino acids. Germline V gene data show CDR1 as LGHNA and CDR2 as YSLEER. With V trimmed by 4 bases and J by 2 bases, 3 bases remained unmatched. The CDR3 reads CASSPWTGNYGYTF. CDR3 bases: TGCGCCAGCAGCCCCTGGACAGGGAACTATGGCTACACCTTC.